Listed below are T cell receptor beta chains from one sample, sequenced in a study of CD8+CD57+ T cells in acquired aplastic anemia. TCRdb re-analysed the reads in MiXCR, keeping a single row per CDR3 protein. This sample has 55,000 to 80,000 distinct CDR3 sequences; around half occur once, and the top ten carry about 8%. Input material: sorted CD4+, CD8+, or CD8+CD57+ T cells (not recorded which) from PBMCs. The source is a human donor in good health, serving as a control. The CDR3 runs from the conserved cysteine through the conserved F or W. A D gene is named only where the DNA matches it firmly. Expanded clones get a size class; other rows say once, few or many, or leave the size out.

J	V	size	D	DNA	CDR3
TRBJ1-1	TRBV27	-	-	TGTGCCAGCAGTTTAGCGCTGAACACTGAAGCTTTCTTT	CASSLALNTEAFF
TRBJ2-1	TRBV29-1	-	TRBD2	TGCAGCGTTCCGGGACTAAACAATGAGCAGTTCTTC	CSVPGLNNEQFF
TRBJ1-1	TRBV19	-	-	TGTGCCAGCAGCTTGGCCGGGGTGTACACCGAAGCTTTCTTT	CASSLAGVYTEAFF
TRBJ2-7	TRBV5-1	-	-	TGCGCCAGCAGCTTGGAAGGGACACCCTACGAGCAGTACTTC	CASSLEGTPYEQYF
TRBJ1-2	TRBV29-1	-	-	TGCAGCGCCGAAGAGGGGGGAGGCTATGGCTACACCTTC	CSAEEGGGYGYTF
TRBJ2-7	TRBV7-8	-	-	TGTGCCAGCAGCTTCGGCAGGGCCTACGAGCAGTACTTC	CASSFGRAYEQYF
TRBJ1-6	TRBV19	-	-	TGTGCCAGTACAGGTAGTGGGGCAGGGAGACGATCACCCCTCCACTTT	CASTGSGAGRRSPLHF
TRBJ2-1	TRBV7-9	many	TRBD2	TGTGCCAGCAGCTTAGCGGTAGCGGGGGTGTACAATGAGCAGTTCTTC	CASSLAVAGVYNEQFF
TRBJ2-3	TRBV29-1	many	-	TGCAGCGTTGAGATCATCGCGGACATTTGGAGCGGGTTAGATACGCAGTATTTT	CSVEIIADIWSGLDTQYF
TRBJ1-5	TRBV7-9	few	TRBD1	TGTGCCAGCACCTCGACAGGGATCAATCAGCCCCAGCATTTT	CASTSTGINQPQHF
TRBJ2-1	TRBV5-1	many	-	TGCGCCAGCAGCTTGGGGTTCCAACGGACTGACTCCTACAATGAGCAGTTCTTC	CASSLGFQRTDSYNEQFF
TRBJ2-6	TRBV7-2	few	-	TGTGCCAGCGCACCATCTGGGGCCAACGTCCTGACTTTC	CASAPSGANVLTF
TRBJ1-6	TRBV10-1	-	-	TGCGCCAGCAGGGCCGACAGGAGCTCCTATAATTCACCCCTCCACTTT	CASRADRSSYNSPLHF
TRBJ1-2	TRBV7-9	-	-	TGTGCCAGCAGCTTAGGAGGGCGCGGCTACACCTTC	CASSLGGRGYTF
TRBJ2-1	TRBV10-3	medium-sized	-	TGTGCCTGCAGCCCCGACGGCGGAGGGGGCGAGCAGTTCTTC	CACSPDGGGGEQFF
TRBJ2-5	TRBV5-4	-	-	TGTGCCAGCAGCTCGGGGTACGGCAACCAAGAGACCCAGTACTTC	CASSSGYGNQETQYF
TRBJ2-5	TRBV7-8	once	TRBD1	TGTGCCAGCAGCTTAGCGACAGGACAGGGACAAGAGACCCAGTACTTC	CASSLATGQGQETQYF
TRBJ2-3	TRBV15	once	-	TGTGCCACTAGCCGCGGCACAGATACGCAGTATTTT	CATSRGTDTQYF
TRBJ2-5	TRBV19	-	-	TGTGCCAGTTCCAGGAGACAGAAACAAGAGACCCAGTACTTC	CASSRRQKQETQYF
TRBJ1-2	TRBV29-1	-	TRBD1	TGCAGCGTCGGAGATGACAGGGGGCTTGGATATGGCTACACCTTC	CSVGDDRGLGYGYTF
TRBJ1-2	TRBV10-3	-	TRBD1	TGTGCCATCAGCCCCGAGACAGGGGGCTGGGGCTACACCTTC	CAISPETGGWGYTF
TRBJ1-6	TRBV7-3	medium-sized	-	TGTGCCAGCAGCCTGGGGAATAATTCACCCCTCCACTTT	CASSLGNNSPLHF
TRBJ1-2	TRBV30	many	-	TGTGCCTGGAGGCTTTCAGATTACTATGGCTACACCTTC	CAWRLSDYYGYTF
TRBJ2-7	TRBV29-1	-	TRBD1	TGCAGCGTCCGCGCCGGGACAGGAATGAACGAGCAGTACTTC	CSVRAGTGMNEQYF
TRBJ2-7	TRBV7-2	once	-	TGTGCCAGCAGCTTAGGTCCGGGCGACGAGCAGTACTTC	CASSLGPGDEQYF
TRBJ2-7	TRBV28	many	TRBD2	TGTGCCAGCAGTTTAGCTAGCGGGACCTCCTACGAGCAGTACTTC	CASSLASGTSYEQYF
TRBJ2-7	TRBV2	medium-sized	-	TGTGCCAGCAGTGAACTCGGGCCTGGCGAGCAGTACTTC	CASSELGPGEQYF
TRBJ1-1	TRBV10-3	-	TRBD1	TGTGCCATCAGCTTGGACAGGCTGAACACTGAAGCTTTCTTT	CAISLDRLNTEAFF
TRBJ2-7	TRBV7-2	-	-	TGTGCCAGCAGCGCCCGGGACGGTGCTCCCTACGAGCAGTACTTC	CASSARDGAPYEQYF